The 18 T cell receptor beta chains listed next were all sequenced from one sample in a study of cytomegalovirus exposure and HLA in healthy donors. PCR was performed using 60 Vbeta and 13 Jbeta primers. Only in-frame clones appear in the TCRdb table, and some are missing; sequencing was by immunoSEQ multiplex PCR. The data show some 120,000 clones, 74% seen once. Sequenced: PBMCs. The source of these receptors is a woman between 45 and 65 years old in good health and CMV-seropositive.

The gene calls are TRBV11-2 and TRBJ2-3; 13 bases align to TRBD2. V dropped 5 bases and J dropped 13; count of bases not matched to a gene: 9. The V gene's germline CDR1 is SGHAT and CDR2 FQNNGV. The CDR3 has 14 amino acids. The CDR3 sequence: CASSLGLAGAIKYF. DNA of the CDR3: TGTGCCAGCAGCCTTGGACTAGCGGGGGCTATAAAGTATTTT.

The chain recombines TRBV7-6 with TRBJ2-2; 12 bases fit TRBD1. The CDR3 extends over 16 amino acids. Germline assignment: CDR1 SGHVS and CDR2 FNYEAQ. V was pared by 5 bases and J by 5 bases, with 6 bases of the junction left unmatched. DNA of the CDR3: TGTGCCAGCAGCACCGGGACAGGGGGCTATACCGGGGAGCTGTTTTTT. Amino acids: CASSTGTGGYTGELFF.

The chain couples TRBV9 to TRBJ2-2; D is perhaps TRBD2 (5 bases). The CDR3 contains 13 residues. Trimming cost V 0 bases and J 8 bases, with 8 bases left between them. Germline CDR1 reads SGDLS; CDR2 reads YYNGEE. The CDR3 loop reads CASSVVGSGELFF. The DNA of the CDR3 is TGTGCCAGCAGCGTAGTGGGGAGTGGGGAGCTGTTTTTT.

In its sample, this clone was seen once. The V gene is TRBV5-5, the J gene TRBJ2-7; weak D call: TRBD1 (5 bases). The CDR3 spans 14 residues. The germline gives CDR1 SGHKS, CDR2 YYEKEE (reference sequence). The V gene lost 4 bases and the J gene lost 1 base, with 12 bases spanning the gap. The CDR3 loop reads CASSEVGASYEQYF. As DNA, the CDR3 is TGTGCCAGCAGCGAGGTAGGGGCGTCCTACGAGCAGTACTTC.

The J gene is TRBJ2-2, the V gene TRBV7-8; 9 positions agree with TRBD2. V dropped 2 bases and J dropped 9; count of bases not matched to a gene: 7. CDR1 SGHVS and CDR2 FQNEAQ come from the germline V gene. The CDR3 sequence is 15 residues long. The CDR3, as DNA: TGTGCCAGCAGCTTACTAGCGGGGCCGTGGTGGGAGCTGTTTTTT. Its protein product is CASSLLAGPWWELFF.

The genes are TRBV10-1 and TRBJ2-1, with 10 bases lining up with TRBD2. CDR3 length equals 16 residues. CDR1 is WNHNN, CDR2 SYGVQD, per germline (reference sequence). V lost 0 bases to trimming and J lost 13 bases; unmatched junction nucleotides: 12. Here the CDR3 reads CASSESGRTSGCGQFF. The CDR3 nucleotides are TGCGCCAGCAGTGAGTCGGGCCGGACTAGCGGTTGTGGTCAGTTCTTC.

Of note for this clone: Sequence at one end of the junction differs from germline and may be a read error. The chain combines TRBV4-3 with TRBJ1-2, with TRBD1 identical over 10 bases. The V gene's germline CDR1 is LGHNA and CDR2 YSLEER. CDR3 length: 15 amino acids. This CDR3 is CASSQDGGTGDGYPF. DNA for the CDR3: TGCGCCAGCAGCCAAGATGGGGGGACAGGGGATGGCTACCCCTTC.

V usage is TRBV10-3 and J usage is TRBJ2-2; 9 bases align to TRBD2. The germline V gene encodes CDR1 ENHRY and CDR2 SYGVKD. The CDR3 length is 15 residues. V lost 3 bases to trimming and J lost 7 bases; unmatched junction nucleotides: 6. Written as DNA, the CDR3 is TGTGCCATCAGTGATGGCGGGGGGGCTGACGGGGAGCTGTTTTTT. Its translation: CAISDGGGADGELFF.

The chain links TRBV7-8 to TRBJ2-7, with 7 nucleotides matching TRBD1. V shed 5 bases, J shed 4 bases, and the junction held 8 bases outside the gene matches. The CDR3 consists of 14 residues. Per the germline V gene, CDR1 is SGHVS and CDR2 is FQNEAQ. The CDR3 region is CASSAGTVSYEQYF. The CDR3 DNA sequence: TGTGCCAGCAGCGCAGGGACAGTTAGTTACGAGCAGTACTTC.

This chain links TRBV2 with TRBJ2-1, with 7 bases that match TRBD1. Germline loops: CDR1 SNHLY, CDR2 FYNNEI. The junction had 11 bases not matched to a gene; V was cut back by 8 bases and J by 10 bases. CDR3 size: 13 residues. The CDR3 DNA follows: TGTGCCAGCGACAGCCGAGGGGGCCGGGAGCAGTTCTTC. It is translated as CASDSRGGREQFF. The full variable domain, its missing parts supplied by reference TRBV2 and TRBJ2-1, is EPEVTQTPSHQVTQMGQEVILRCVPISNHLYFYWYRQILGQKVEFLVSFYNNEISEKSEIFDDQFSVERPDGSNFTLKIRSTKLEDSAMYFCASDSRGGREQFFGPGTRLTVL.

The CDR3 coding sequence is TGTGCCAGCAGCCCCGGGGGGGCGGGGGACACCGGGGAGCTGTTTTTT. Translation: CASSPGGAGDTGELFF. The chain joins TRBV7-6 to TRBJ2-2; 8 bases map to TRBD2. Germline assignment: CDR1 SGHVS and CDR2 FNYEAQ. CDR3 length: 16 residues. J lost 3 bases, V lost 5 bases, and 8 bases had no gene match.

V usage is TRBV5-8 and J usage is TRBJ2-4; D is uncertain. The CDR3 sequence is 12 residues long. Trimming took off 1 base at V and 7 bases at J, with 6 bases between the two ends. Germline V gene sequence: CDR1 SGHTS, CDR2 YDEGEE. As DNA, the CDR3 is TGTGCCAGCAGCTTGTCCAGGAACATTCAGTACTTC. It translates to CASSLSRNIQYF.

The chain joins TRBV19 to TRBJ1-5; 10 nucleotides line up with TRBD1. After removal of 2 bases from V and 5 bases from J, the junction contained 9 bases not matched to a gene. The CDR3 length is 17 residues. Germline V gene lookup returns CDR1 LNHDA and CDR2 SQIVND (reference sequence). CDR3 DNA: TGTGCCAGTAGTATAAACCCCGGGACAGGGGTCGATCAGCCCCAGCATTTT. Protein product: CASSINPGTGVDQPQHF.

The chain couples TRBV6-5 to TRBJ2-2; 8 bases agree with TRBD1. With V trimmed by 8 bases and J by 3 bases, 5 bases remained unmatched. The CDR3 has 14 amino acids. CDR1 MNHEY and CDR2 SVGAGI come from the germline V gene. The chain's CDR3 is CASGRQGYTGELFF. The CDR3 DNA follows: TGTGCCAGCGGCCGACAGGGGTACACCGGGGAGCTGTTTTTT.

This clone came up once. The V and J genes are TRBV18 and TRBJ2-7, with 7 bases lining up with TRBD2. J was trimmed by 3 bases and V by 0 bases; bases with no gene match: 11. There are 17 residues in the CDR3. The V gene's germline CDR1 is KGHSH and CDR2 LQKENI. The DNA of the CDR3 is TGTGCCAGCTCACCACCGCCTCGGGGAGGGCCCGGCTACGAGCAGTACTTC. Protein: CASSPPPRGGPGYEQYF.

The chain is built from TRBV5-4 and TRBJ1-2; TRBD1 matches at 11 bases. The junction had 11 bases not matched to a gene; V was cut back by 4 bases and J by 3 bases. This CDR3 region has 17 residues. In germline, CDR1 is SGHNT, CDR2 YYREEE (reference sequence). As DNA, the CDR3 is TGTGCCAGCAGCGCCGGGACAGGGGGTAGAGCCTACTATGGCTACACCTTC. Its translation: CASSAGTGGRAYYGYTF.

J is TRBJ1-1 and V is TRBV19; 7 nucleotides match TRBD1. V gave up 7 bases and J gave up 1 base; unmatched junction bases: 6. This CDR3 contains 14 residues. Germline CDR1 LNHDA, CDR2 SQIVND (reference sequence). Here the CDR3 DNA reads TGTGCCAGTATGGGAACAGGGGAGAACACTGAAGCTTTCTTT. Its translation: CASMGTGENTEAFF.

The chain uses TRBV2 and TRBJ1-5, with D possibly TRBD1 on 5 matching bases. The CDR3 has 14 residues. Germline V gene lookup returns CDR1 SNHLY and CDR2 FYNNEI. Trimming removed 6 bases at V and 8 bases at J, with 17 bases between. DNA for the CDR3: TGTGCCAGCAGGTGGGCCGGTGGGGGGGAGCCCCAGCATTTT. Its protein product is CASRWAGGGEPQHF.